Presented here are 24 T cell receptor beta chains from one specimen sequenced in a study of T cell repertoires in ileal Crohn's disease (dated by TCRdb to between 2018 and 2021). The library was built by means of the immunoSEQ multiplex PCR assay. This immuneACCESS table, as held by TCRdb, lists in-frame sequences with V and J called but not all clones. Of the missing ones, under half trace to an unresolved V gene in checked studies; the others have no known cause. The sample includes several thousand clones, with roughly three quarters observed a single time. The top ten constitute 2.5% to 3.5% of the sample. The sample's time point label is to be understood as: sorted mucosal CD4 T cells. Before cell sorting, lamina propria lymphocytes from surgical specimens were separated using a Ficoll-hypaque gradient. The source material was CD4+ T cells sorted from the ileum. Receptors originate from an adult with Crohn's disease.

This clone was seen only a few times. The chain carries TRBV10-3 and TRBJ1-6, with 7 bases identical to TRBD1. This CDR3 has 15 amino acids. V shed 2 bases, J shed 8 bases, and the junction held 6 bases outside the gene matches. Germline loops: CDR1 ENHRY, CDR2 SYGVKD. The DNA for the CDR3 is TGTGCCATCAGTGAGACCTCAGGGGGTGATTCACCCCTCCACTTT. Translated, it gives CAISETSGGDSPLHF.

This clone was counted a few times. The rearrangement uses TRBV2 and TRBJ1-1; the D gene is possibly TRBD1 (5 bases). V lost 5 bases, J lost 8 bases, and 12 bases lay in between. The germline V gene encodes CDR1 SNHLY and CDR2 FYNNEI. CDR3 length: 12 residues. The CDR3 coding sequence is TGTGCCAGCAGTTGGGGGGGAGGAGAAGCTTTCTTT. Protein: CASSWGGGEAFF.

This chain links TRBV25-1 with TRBJ2-1; no firm D call. The CDR3 totals 16 residues. V was pared by 4 bases and J by 0 bases, with 13 bases between. Germline CDR1 and CDR2: MGHDK and SYGVNS. In nucleotides, the CDR3 is TGTGCCAGCAGTGGTCCCGGGTCTCGCTCCTACAATGAGCAGTTCTTC. Amino acids: CASSGPGSRSYNEQFF.

This clone has only a few counts. V and J are TRBV6-6 and TRBJ1-1; maybe TRBD1 (5 bases). V shed 8 bases and J shed 1 base, with 11 bases lying between them. Germline CDR1 reads MNHNY; CDR2 reads SVGAGI (reference sequence). The CDR3 contains 13 residues. CDR3 in DNA: TGTGCCAGCCAAACGGGGGAGAACACTGAAGCTTTCTTT. Its protein is CASQTGENTEAFF.

This clone was seen only once. The chain joins TRBV5-1 to TRBJ1-4; no definite D call. Germline assignment: CDR1 SGHRS and CDR2 YFSETQ. The CDR3 consists of 15 residues. V shed 0 bases and J shed 7 bases, with 13 bases lying between them. The CDR3 protein is CASSLGALGSEKLFF. CDR3 sequence (DNA): TGCGCCAGCAGCTTGGGGGCGCTCGGTAGTGAAAAACTGTTTTTT.

This clone has just one count. The CDR3 loop reads CASTSGASGSYTQYF. CDR3 DNA sequence: TGTGCCAGCACCTCGGGGGCTAGCGGGTCCTATACGCAGTATTTT. V usage is TRBV7-2 and J usage is TRBJ2-3, with 8 positions matching TRBD2. This CDR3 contains 15 residues. From germline, CDR1 is SGHTA and CDR2 FQGNSA. After removal of 7 bases from V and 7 bases from J, the junction contained 13 bases not matched to a gene.

The rearrangement joins TRBV6-1 to TRBJ2-4; TRBD2 matches 8 bases. With 6 bases clipped from V and 6 bases from J, the junction kept 7 bases outside the gene matches. The CDR3 covers 14 residues. CDR1 and CDR2 (germline): MNHNS, SASEGT. CDR3 residues: CASRRTGGANIQYF. The CDR3 DNA reads as TGTGCCAGCAGGCGAACGGGGGGGGCAAACATTCAGTACTTC.

This sequence joins TRBV6-1 and TRBJ1-1, with D unresolved. Trimming removed 7 bases from V and 6 bases from J, with 9 bases in between. Germline-derived CDR1 and CDR2 are MNHNS and SASEGT. There are 11 residues in the CDR3. CDR3 sequence reads: CASNAGSEAFF. The CDR3, as DNA: TGTGCCAGCAACGCAGGTTCTGAAGCTTTCTTT.

This chain joins TRBV5-5 and TRBJ2-5; 9 bases align to TRBD1. V was clipped by 3 bases and J by 1 base; unmatched bases: 1. The CDR3 covers 14 residues. Germline values: CDR1 SGHKS, CDR2 YYEKEE (reference sequence). DNA for the CDR3: TGTGCCAGCAGCTCGACAGGGGGCCAAGAGACCCAGTACTTC. Translation gives CASSSTGGQETQYF. Combining the CDR3 with reference TRBV5-5 and TRBJ2-5 gives the whole variable domain DAGVTQSPTHLIKTRGQQVTLRCSPISGHKSVSWYQQVLGQGPQFIFQYYEKEERGRGNFPDRFSARQFPNYSSELNVNALLLGDSALYLCASSSTGGQETQYFGPGTRLLVL.

This clone is categorized as large. This chain uses TRBV11-1 with TRBJ1-6, with TRBD1 matching over 9 bases. Per germline, CDR1 SGHAT and CDR2 FQDESV (reference sequence). V trimming: 7 bases; J trimming: 7 bases; junction bases outside the gene matches: 2. CDR3 length equals 13 residues. The CDR3 loop is CASNRGQNSPLHF. For the CDR3, the DNA is TGTGCCAGCAACAGGGGGCAAAATTCACCCCTCCACTTT.

This sequence joins TRBV6-1 and TRBJ1-1; D gene uncertain. V was pared by 4 bases and J by 3 bases, with 9 bases between. The CDR3 extends over 13 amino acids. Germline-derived CDR1 and CDR2 are MNHNS and SASEGT. DNA for the CDR3: TGTGCCAGCAGTGGCCAGGATGACACTGAAGCTTTCTTT. Translating gives CASSGQDDTEAFF.

This clone was counted once. The chain carries TRBV6-5 and TRBJ2-7; D is perhaps TRBD1 (6 bases). V dropped 2 bases and J dropped 1 base, with 9 bases sitting between them. This CDR3 region has 14 residues. CDR1 is MNHEY, CDR2 SVGAGI, per germline. CDR3 sequence reads: CASSYTGTSYEQYF. The CDR3 bases are TGTGCCAGCAGTTACACCGGGACATCCTACGAGCAGTACTTC.

This chain connects TRBV5-5 to TRBJ1-2; D might be TRBD1 (6 bases). There are 14 residues in the CDR3. Trimming stripped 0 bases from V and 4 bases from J, with 10 bases between. Germline values: CDR1 SGHKS, CDR2 YYEKEE (reference sequence). CDR3 coding DNA: TGTGCCAGCAGCTTGGGACAGGACCTCTATGGCTACACCTTC. Translating it yields CASSLGQDLYGYTF.

This chain uses TRBV19 with TRBJ2-7; the D gene is possibly TRBD2 (5 bases). The V end lost 3 bases, the J end lost 2 bases, and 8 bases lay between the germline ends. Germline V gene sequence: CDR1 LNHDA, CDR2 SQIVND (reference sequence). This CDR3 is 13 amino acids long. This CDR3 reads CASSIRGPYEQYF. CDR3 in DNA: TGTGCCAGTAGTATTAGAGGGCCCTACGAGCAGTACTTC.

The V and J genes are TRBV20-1 and TRBJ2-3; the D is unclear. Trimming left V 4 bases short and J 1 base short, with 3 bases between. Germline V gene lookup returns CDR1 DFQATT and CDR2 SNEGSKA (reference sequence). This CDR3 has 11 residues. The DNA for the CDR3 is TGCAGTGCTATCGGCACAGATACGCAGTATTTT. Its translation is CSAIGTDTQYF.

The CDR3 sequence is CASSLLGGNTEAFF. Here the CDR3 DNA reads TGTGCCAGCAGCTTGTTAGGCGGAAACACTGAAGCTTTCTTT. The genes are TRBV5-4 and TRBJ1-1; D unresolved. The CDR3 contains 14 residues. Germline loops: CDR1 SGHNT, CDR2 YYREEE (reference sequence). Trimming removed 1 base at V and 2 bases at J, with 9 bases between.

In this sample, this clone turned up a few times. The V and J genes are TRBV5-8 and TRBJ1-5, with D tentatively TRBD1 (5 bases). The CDR3 spans 13 residues. Germline lookup yields CDR1 SGHTS and CDR2 YDEGEE. Deletions cut 8 bases from V and 2 bases from J, with 11 bases between. In DNA form, the CDR3 reads TGTGCCAGTTTGGTAGGGGGCAATCAGCCCCAGCATTTT. Its translation is CASLVGGNQPQHF.

The rearrangement joins TRBV10-1 to TRBJ2-6; D gene uncertain. The V end lost 5 bases, the J end lost 5 bases, and 22 bases lay between the germline ends. The CDR3 contains 18 residues. In germline, CDR1 is WNHNN, CDR2 SYGVQD (reference sequence). The CDR3 sequence: CASSRDKRSQSRANVLTF. CDR3 bases: TGCGCCAGCAGTCGTGACAAAAGATCACAAAGTCGGGCCAACGTCCTGACTTTC.

The V gene is TRBV14, the J gene TRBJ2-3, with 8 positions matching TRBD2. The V gene end was trimmed by 4 bases and the J gene end by 5 bases; junction bases not matched to a gene: 5. The CDR3 sequence is 14 residues long. The germline CDR1 and CDR2 sequences are SGHDN and FVKESK. The CDR3, as DNA: TGTGCCAGCAGCCTTAGCGGGGCCGGAGATACGCAGTATTTT. This gives the protein CASSLSGAGDTQYF. The whole variable domain, remainder taken from reference TRBV14 and TRBJ2-3, is EAGVTQFPSHSVIEKGQTVTLRCDPISGHDNLYWYRRVMGKEIKFLLHFVKESKQDESGMPNNRFLAERTGGTYSTLKVQPAELEDSGVYFCASSLSGAGDTQYFGPGTRLTVL.

The chain has TRBV11-3 and TRBJ2-3, with D perhaps TRBD2 (7 bases). The germline V and J ends were trimmed by 5 bases and 4 bases, with 16 bases remaining between them. Germline V CDR1 and CDR2: SGHNT, YENEEA. The CDR3 has 15 residues. For the CDR3, the DNA is TGTGCCAGCAGCACCAAAGGGGGGGGCGCAGATACGCAGTATTTT. Translating gives CASSTKGGGADTQYF.

V usage is TRBV18 and J usage is TRBJ2-5; weak D call: TRBD2 (5 bases). The CDR3 is made up of 13 amino acids. Germline loops: CDR1 KGHSH, CDR2 LQKENI. V lost 1 base to trimming and J lost 5 bases, with 8 bases between them. The CDR3: CASSPLGEETQYF. For the CDR3, the DNA is TGTGCCAGCTCACCACTTGGGGAGGAGACCCAGTACTTC.

This chain uses TRBV7-8 with TRBJ2-7; D is ambiguous. This CDR3 comprises 12 residues. Germline CDR1 SGHVS, CDR2 FQNEAQ. V lost 5 bases to trimming and J lost 4 bases, with 9 bases between them. CDR3 DNA sequence: TGTGCCAGCAGCCTCGGTCGATACGAGCAGTACTTC. Translation: CASSLGRYEQYF.

CDR3 bases: TGTGCCAGCAGTTTCCAGTATAATTCACCCCTCCACTTT. Translating gives CASSFQYNSPLHF. V gene TRBV27 combines with J gene TRBJ1-6; D is ambiguous. Trimming removed 3 bases from V and 4 bases from J, with 4 bases in between. This CDR3 is 13 amino acids long. Germline CDR1 reads MNHEY; CDR2 reads SMNVEV (reference sequence).

This clone appeared a few times. The V and J genes are TRBV18 and TRBJ1-2; a possible D gene is TRBD1 (5 bases). The V end was cut by 6 bases, the J end by 7 bases, with 18 bases between. The germline V gene has CDR1 KGHSH and CDR2 LQKENI. This CDR3 region has 14 residues. The DNA of the CDR3 is TGTGCCAGCTCCGGGGGAGCAGGGCAGGGTGGCTACACCTTC. Residues: CASSGGAGQGGYTF.